The TCR beta chain under discussion was sequenced for a study of blood T cell repertoires in COVID-19. Source study methods: Amplification of reference gene primers was used by the study to estimate nucleated cell counts. Assay: immunoSEQ multiplex PCR; the TCRdb copy retains only in-frame clones and omits some. V, J and clone size reflect that table, while D and trimming were determined from the DNA. The table has over 150,000 clones, 80% to 90% seen once. V gave up 8 bases and J gave up 8 bases, with 7 bases separating them. Per germline, CDR1 MDHEN and CDR2 SYDVKM. The CDR3 extends over 11 amino acids.

The clonotype was recovered from a woman aged 55-69 years who had recovered from COVID-19. The V and J genes are TRBV28 and TRBJ1-6, with no clear D. Sequencing used peripheral blood. The CDR3 protein is CASRRDSPLHF. CDR3 coding DNA: TGTGCCAGCCGTCGTGATTCACCCCTCCACTTT.